One and the same sample provided the 15 T cell receptor beta chains below, sequenced in a study of technical replicates of blood from several donors. Here immunoSEQ multiplex PCR was the method, and the copy in TCRdb shows in-frame clones only, minus some. This table has about 81,000 clones, roughly 96% appearing once. Material for sequencing was T cells isolated from PBMCs. All receptors derive from a human donor in good health.

V is TRBV6-1 and J is TRBJ1-2; 7 bases agree with TRBD1. After removal of 0 bases from V and 4 bases from J, the junction contained 5 bases not matched to a gene. CDR1 MNHNS and CDR2 SASEGT come from the germline V gene. CDR3 length equals 15 residues. The CDR3, as DNA: TGTGCCAGCAGTGAAGCGAGGACAGGCGTCTATGGCTACACCTTC. This codes for CASSEARTGVYGYTF.

The V gene is TRBV6-1, the J gene TRBJ2-3, with D perhaps matching TRBD2 (6 bases). The CDR3 consists of 15 residues. CDR1 MNHNS and CDR2 SASEGT come from the germline V gene. V was shortened by 7 bases and J by 0 bases, with 14 bases between the two germline ends. The CDR3 bases are TGTGCCAGCACTTCGGGGGAATTTAGCACAGATACGCAGTATTTT. Protein: CASTSGEFSTDTQYF.

This clone turned up a few times. V is TRBV30 and J is TRBJ1-6; no reliable D call. V shed 3 bases and J shed 8 bases, with 11 bases lying between them. The CDR3 is 13 amino acids. Germline loops: CDR1 GTSNPN, CDR2 SVGIG (reference sequence). Here the CDR3 DNA reads TGTGCCTGGAGATGGACGAGGGATTCACCCCTCCACTTT. As protein: CAWRWTRDSPLHF.

This clone has only one observation. The gene calls are TRBV15 and TRBJ2-3, with TRBD1 identical over 8 bases. The germline gives CDR1 LNHNV, CDR2 YYDKDF (reference sequence). This CDR3 region has 16 residues. V trimming: 5 bases; J trimming: 2 bases; junction bases outside the gene matches: 9. CDR3 loop: CATSLHGTGDTDTQYF. CDR3 bases: TGTGCCACCAGCCTTCACGGGACAGGAGACACAGATACGCAGTATTTT.

The V and J genes are TRBV7-9 and TRBJ2-1; possibly TRBD2 for D (5 bases). The CDR3 spans 14 residues. The germline gives CDR1 SEHNR, CDR2 FQNEAQ (reference sequence). The ends were cut back, 6 bases at V and 4 bases at J, with 13 bases in the middle. The CDR3 DNA sequence: TGTGCCAGCAGTACAACCCGGGGTTACAATGAGCAGTTCTTC. It codes for CASSTTRGYNEQFF.

The chain combines TRBV14 with TRBJ1-2, with D unresolved. The germline V gene has CDR1 SGHDN and CDR2 FVKESK. The CDR3 contains 15 residues. Trimming removed 0 bases from V and 4 bases from J, with 12 bases in between. The CDR3: CASSQDQTELYGYTF. The CDR3 bases are TGTGCCAGCAGCCAAGATCAAACCGAGCTCTATGGCTACACCTTC.

The chain combines TRBV7-9 with TRBJ1-1; D gene uncertain. The CDR3 extends over 17 amino acids. The germline V gene encodes CDR1 SEHNR and CDR2 FQNEAQ (reference sequence). Between the trimmed V and J ends, which lost 5 bases and 1 base, there was a span of 20 bases. In nucleotides, the CDR3 is TGTGCCAGCAGCGGCCGGGTGGAGGTCCGGGGGAACACTGAAGCTTTCTTT. This codes for CASSGRVEVRGNTEAFF.

The chain uses TRBV4-1 and TRBJ2-3; possibly TRBD2 for D (5 bases). The V end lost 3 bases, the J end lost 4 bases, and 11 bases lay between the germline ends. The CDR3 spans 14 residues. Germline V gene lookup returns CDR1 MGHRA and CDR2 YSYEKL. DNA of the CDR3: TGCGCCAGCAGCCAGGGGAGCTCGGCAGATACGCAGTATTTT. This translates into CASSQGSSADTQYF.

The gene calls are TRBV5-4 and TRBJ2-5, with 9 bases aligning to TRBD2. With V trimmed by 2 bases and J by 4 bases, 3 bases remained unmatched. Germline V lookup: CDR1 SGHNT, CDR2 YYREEE (reference sequence). The CDR3 is 14 amino acids. Written as DNA, the CDR3 is TGTGCCAGCAGCTTTAGCGGGAGTGGAGAGACCCAGTACTTC. Translation gives CASSFSGSGETQYF.

The CDR3 DNA reads as TGTGCCAGCAGCCCCACAGGGGGCGCGAGGAATTTTGGCTACACCTTC. Amino acids: CASSPTGGARNFGYTF. This chain joins TRBV11-2 and TRBJ1-2; the match to TRBD1 covers 9 bases. With 5 bases clipped from V and 7 bases from J, the junction kept 14 bases outside the gene matches. Germline CDR1 and CDR2: SGHAT and FQNNGV. The CDR3 loop spans 16 amino acids.

The chain carries TRBV29-1 and TRBJ2-1; TRBD2 matches 7 bases. The ends lost 1 base at V and 9 bases at J; junction bases unmatched: 3. Germline V gives CDR1 SQVTM, CDR2 ANQGSEA. CDR3 length: 12 residues. CDR3 protein: CSVEVGGREQFF. CDR3 nucleotides: TGCAGCGTTGAAGTGGGAGGGCGTGAGCAGTTCTTC.

This clone was seen once. This chain links TRBV6-6 with TRBJ2-5; 7 bases agree with TRBD1. Per the germline V gene, CDR1 is MNHNY and CDR2 is SVGAGI (reference sequence). CDR3 length: 14 residues. Trimming at V came to 7 bases and at J to 5 bases, leaving 10 bases not matched to a gene. CDR3 sequence (DNA): TGTGCCAGCAATCCCGACAGGGAAAGGGAGACCCAGTACTTC. Protein product: CASNPDRERETQYF.

This clone appeared once. A junction end diverges from the germline sequence, so it may reflect a read error. J is TRBJ2-5 and V is TRBV5-1; 13 positions agree with TRBD2. Germline V gene lookup returns CDR1 SGHRS and CDR2 YFSETQ. This CDR3 spans 13 amino acids. The CDR3, as DNA: TGCGCCAGCAGCTTGACTAGCGGGGGGGAAGAGGACTTC. Residues: CASSLTSGGEEDF.

V is TRBV6-5 and J is TRBJ2-6, with D uncertain. The germline V gene encodes CDR1 MNHEY and CDR2 SVGAGI. The CDR3 sequence is 14 residues long. V lost 4 bases, J lost 4 bases, and 8 bases lay in between. The DNA for the CDR3 is TGTGCCAGCAGTTTCCAGTACGGGGCCAACGTCCTGACTTTC. Translating it yields CASSFQYGANVLTF.

This clone was seen more than once but under ten times. This sequence joins TRBV19 and TRBJ2-7, with TRBD2 as a possible D gene (5 bases). The germline V and J ends were trimmed by 5 bases and 5 bases, with 19 bases remaining between them. In germline, CDR1 is LNHDA, CDR2 SQIVND (reference sequence). This CDR3 region has 15 residues. DNA for the CDR3: TGTGCCAGTAGTCCCCGGGGTGAAGGGCTTGACGAGCAGTACTTC. Translating it yields CASSPRGEGLDEQYF.